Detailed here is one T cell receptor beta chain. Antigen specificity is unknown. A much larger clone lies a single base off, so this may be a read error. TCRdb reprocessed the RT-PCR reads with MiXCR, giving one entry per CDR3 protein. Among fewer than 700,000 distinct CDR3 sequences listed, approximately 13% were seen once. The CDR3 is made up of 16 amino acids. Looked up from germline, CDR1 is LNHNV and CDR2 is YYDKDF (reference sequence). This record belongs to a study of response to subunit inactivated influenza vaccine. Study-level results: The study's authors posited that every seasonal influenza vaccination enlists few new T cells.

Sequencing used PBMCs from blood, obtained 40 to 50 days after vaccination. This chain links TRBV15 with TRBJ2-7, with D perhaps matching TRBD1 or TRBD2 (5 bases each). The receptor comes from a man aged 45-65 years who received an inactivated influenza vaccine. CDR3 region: CASSRDLDSIPYEQYF. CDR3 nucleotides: TGTGCCAGCAGCAGGGACCTTGACAGTATACCCTACGAGCAGTACTTC.